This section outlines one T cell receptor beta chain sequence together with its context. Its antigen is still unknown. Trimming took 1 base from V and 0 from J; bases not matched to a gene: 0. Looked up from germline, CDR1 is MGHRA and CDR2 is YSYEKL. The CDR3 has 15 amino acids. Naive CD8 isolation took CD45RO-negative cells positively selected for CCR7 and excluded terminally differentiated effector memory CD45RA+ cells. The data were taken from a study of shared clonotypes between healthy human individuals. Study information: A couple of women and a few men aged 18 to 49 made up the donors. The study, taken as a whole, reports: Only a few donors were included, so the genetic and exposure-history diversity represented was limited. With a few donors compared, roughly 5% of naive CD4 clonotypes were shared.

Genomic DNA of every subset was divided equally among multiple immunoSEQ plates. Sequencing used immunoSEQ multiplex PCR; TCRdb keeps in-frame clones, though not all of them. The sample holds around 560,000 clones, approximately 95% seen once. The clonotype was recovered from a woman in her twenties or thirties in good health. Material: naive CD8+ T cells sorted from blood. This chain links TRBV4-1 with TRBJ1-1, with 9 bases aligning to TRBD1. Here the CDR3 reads CASSQGTGVNTEAFF. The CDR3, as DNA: TGCGCCAGCAGCCAAGGGACAGGGGTGAACACTGAAGCTTTCTTT.